The source of this TCR beta chain is a study of metastatic and nonmetastatic thyroid tumors. About the research overall: Peripheral blood and tumor or nodule samples from malignant and benign thyroid patients were compared.

Per the original data handling: Clinicopathological groups of papillary thyroid cancer showed CDR3 differences that were used to build a distant-metastasis classifier. TCRdb reprocessed the PCR reads via MiXCR. TCRdb, not the authors, supplied the V and J calls. The sample lists 12,000 or so clones; roughly 12% were seen once. In its sample, this clone was seen many times. The CDR3 sequence is 16 residues long. Trimming cost V 1 base and J 6 bases; bases outside gene matches: 7. Germline V gives CDR1 SGHRS, CDR2 YFSETQ. Every patient underwent thyroid surgery untreated. Sequenced input: blood. The V call is TRBV5-1, the J call TRBJ2-1, with TRBD2 matching 10 bases. This sequence originates from a female donor with papillary thyroid cancer or a benign thyroid nodule (not recorded which). Some clones in this sample may be carry-over from other donors' samples. The CDR3 nucleotides are TGCGCCAGCAGCTTGCTGACTAGCGGGCCTTCCAATGAGCAGTTCTTC. This codes for CASSLLTSGPSNEQFF.